This T cell receptor beta chain originates from a study of T cell changes during pregnancy in multiple sclerosis. Worth noting for this clone: The same CDR3 arises from other DNA sequences in this sample as well.

This table comes from immunoSEQ multiplex PCR, and its TCRdb copy is limited to in-frame clones, with some not included. In the table there are around 92,000 clones, over 85% of which are singletons. The length of the CDR3 is 15 residues. The junction had 3 bases not matched to a gene; V was cut back by 4 bases and J by 6 bases. CDR1 and CDR2 (germline): MNHEY, SVGAGI. The chain uses TRBV6-5 and TRBJ2-1, with 13 bases aligning to TRBD2. This sequence originates from a female donor with multiple sclerosis, enrolled in a pregnancy study. The sequences come from peripheral blood, collected after pregnancy. The CDR3 is CASSLGLAGVNEQFF. Here the CDR3 DNA reads TGTGCCAGCAGTTTAGGACTAGCGGGAGTCAATGAGCAGTTCTTC.